The rows below give T cell receptor beta chains drawn from one sample of a study of OX40 agonist ivuxolimab in advanced cancers. The table came from immunoSEQ multiplex PCR; TCRdb's copy has only in-frame clones and leaves some out. The sample yields some 100,000 clones, around 84% seen once. The material was CD4+ or CD8+ T cells sorted from blood, obtained in a trial of the OX40 agonist ivuxolimab. Receptors were obtained from an adult with an advanced solid tumor such as melanoma, head and neck, liver or kidney cancer. Both conserved end residues are part of each CDR3.

V	J	CDR3
TRBV23-1	TRBJ2-4	CASSHRARRDIQYF
TRBV2	TRBJ2-3	CASSFYLSRGTDTQYF
TRBV4-2	TRBJ1-2	CASSQETRTTGYNYGYTF
TRBV4-3	TRBJ2-7	CASSQDQGTQQYF
TRBV6-1	TRBJ2-3	CASIRGGSTDTQYF
TRBV30	TRBJ2-7	CAWSVTGNYEQYF
TRBV4-2	TRBJ2-1	CASSTRDWANEQFF
TRBV27	TRBJ2-7	CASSSGQGAYSSYEQYF
TRBV7-3	TRBJ2-7	CASSLRAGEGSYEQYF
TRBV30	TRBJ2-7	CAAGLYEQYF
TRBV18	TRBJ2-7	CASSPPESYEQYF
TRBV27	TRBJ1-6	CASSRQGYNSPLHF
TRBV19	TRBJ1-1	CASSIDPPQLTGMNTEAFF
TRBV7-9	TRBJ2-4	CASSFGQGNIQYF
TRBV6-6	TRBJ2-3	CASSFSGGRDTQYF
TRBV28	TRBJ2-1	CASSLQYNEQFF
TRBV5-1	TRBJ2-3	CASNLGAASTDTQYF
TRBV6-5	TRBJ1-3	CASRPTGTGNTIYF
TRBV5-4	TRBJ2-2	CASSLDRVGTGELFF
TRBV7-9	TRBJ2-5	CASNSERTETQYF
TRBV18	TRBJ1-1	CASSQEENTEAFF
TRBV7-7	TRBJ2-5	CASSPPDGGETQYF
TRBV5-4	TRBJ2-5	CASSYGTSGGGETQYF
TRBV28	TRBJ1-3	CASSSPQNRGNTIYF
TRBV6-1	TRBJ2-3	CASNRDRGTDTQYF
TRBV6-5	TRBJ1-4	CASSYSSVRNEKLFF
TRBV9	TRBJ2-1	CASSKDPSGQYNEQFF
TRBV11-2	TRBJ2-7	CASSPNPSYEQYF
TRBV9	TRBJ2-5	CASSVAFRTGGAETQYF
TRBV10-3	TRBJ1-1	CAIQERNTEAFF
TRBV11-2	TRBJ1-2	CASSLDYSSDGYTF
TRBV28	TRBJ2-6	CASSLLGANVLTF
TRBV5-4	TRBJ2-1	CASSSRSSSYNEQFF
TRBV5-1	TRBJ2-3	CASSPRWGESTDTQYF
TRBV11-2	TRBJ1-4	CASSLGPPRTNEKLFF
TRBV29-1	TRBJ1-6	CSVRQGYDSPLHF
TRBV10-2	TRBJ2-1	CASSRGGGDEQFF
TRBV6-1	TRBJ2-2	CASSETLGVAGELFF
TRBV10-3	TRBJ2-5	CAISEWGRDETQYF
TRBV5-4	TRBJ1-1	CASSGGPQRAEAFF
TRBV27	TRBJ1-4	CATRRTGGKETNEKLFF
TRBV4-2	TRBJ1-6	CASSEEGSPLHF
TRBV7-3	TRBJ2-2	CASTTLGGGELFF
TRBV7-6	TRBJ1-1	CASSADLNTEAFF